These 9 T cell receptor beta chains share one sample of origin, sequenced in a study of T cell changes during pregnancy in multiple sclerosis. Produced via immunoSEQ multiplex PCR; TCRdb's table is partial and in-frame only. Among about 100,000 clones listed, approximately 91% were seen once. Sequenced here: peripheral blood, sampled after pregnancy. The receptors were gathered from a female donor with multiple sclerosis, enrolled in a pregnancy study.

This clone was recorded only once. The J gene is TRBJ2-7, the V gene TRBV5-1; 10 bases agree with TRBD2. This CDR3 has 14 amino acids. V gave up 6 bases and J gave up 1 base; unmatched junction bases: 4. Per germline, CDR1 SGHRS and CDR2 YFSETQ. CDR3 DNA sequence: TGCGCCAGCACCAAAGCGGGGGGGTCCTACGAGCAGTACTTC. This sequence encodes CASTKAGGSYEQYF.

CDR3 sequence reads: CASSLPGVQPQHF. CDR3 nucleotides: TGTGCCAGCAGTCTTCCAGGGGTTCAGCCCCAGCATTTT. This rearrangement joins TRBV7-8 to TRBJ1-5; D is perhaps TRBD1 (6 bases). The CDR3 covers 13 residues. CDR1 SGHVS and CDR2 FQNEAQ come from the germline V gene. Trimming stripped 6 bases from V and 6 bases from J, with 12 bases between.

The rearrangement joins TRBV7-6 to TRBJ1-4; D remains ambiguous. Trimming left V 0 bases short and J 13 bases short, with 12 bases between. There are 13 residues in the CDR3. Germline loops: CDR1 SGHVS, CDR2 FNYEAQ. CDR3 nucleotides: TGTGCCAGCAGCTTAGCAGTCCAGCGAGGACTGTTTTTT. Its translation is CASSLAVQRGLFF.

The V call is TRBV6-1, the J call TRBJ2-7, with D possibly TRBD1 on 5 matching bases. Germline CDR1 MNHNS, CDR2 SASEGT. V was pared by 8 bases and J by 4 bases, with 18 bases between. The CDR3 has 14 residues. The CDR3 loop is CASRNALYRYEQYF. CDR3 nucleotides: TGTGCCAGCCGTAATGCTTTGTACAGGTACGAGCAGTACTTC.

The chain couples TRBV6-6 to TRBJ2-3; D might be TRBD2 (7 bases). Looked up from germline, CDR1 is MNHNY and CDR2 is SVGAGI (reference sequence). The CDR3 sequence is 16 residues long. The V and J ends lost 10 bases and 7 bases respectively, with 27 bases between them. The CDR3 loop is CAIGTPGLPRGNTQYF. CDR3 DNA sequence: TGTGCCATCGGGACTCCGGGACTACCGAGGGGGAATACGCAGTATTTT.

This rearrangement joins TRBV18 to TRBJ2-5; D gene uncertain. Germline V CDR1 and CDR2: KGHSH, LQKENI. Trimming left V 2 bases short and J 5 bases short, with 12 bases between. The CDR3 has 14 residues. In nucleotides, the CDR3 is TGTGCCAGCTCACCAGTCCGACCCGGGGAGACCCAGTACTTC. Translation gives CASSPVRPGETQYF.

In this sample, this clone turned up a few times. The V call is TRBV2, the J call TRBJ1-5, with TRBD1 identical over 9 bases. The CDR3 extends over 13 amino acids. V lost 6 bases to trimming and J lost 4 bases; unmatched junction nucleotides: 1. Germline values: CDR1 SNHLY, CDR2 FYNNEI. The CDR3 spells CASRGTGNQPQHF. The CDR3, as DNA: TGTGCCAGCAGGGGGACAGGGAATCAGCCCCAGCATTTT.

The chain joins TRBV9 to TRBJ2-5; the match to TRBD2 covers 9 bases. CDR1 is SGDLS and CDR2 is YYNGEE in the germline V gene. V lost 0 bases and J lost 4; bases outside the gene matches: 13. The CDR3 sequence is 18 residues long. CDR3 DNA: TGTGCCAGCAGCGTAGGGTCATTAGCGGGGGCCCCGGGAGAGACCCAGTACTTC. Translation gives CASSVGSLAGAPGETQYF. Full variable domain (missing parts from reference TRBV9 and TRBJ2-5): DSGVTQTPKHLITATGQRVTLRCSPRSGDLSVYWYQQSLDQGLQFLIQYYNGEERAKGNILERFSAQQFPDLHSELNLSSLELGDSALYFCASSVGSLAGAPGETQYFGPGTRLLVL.

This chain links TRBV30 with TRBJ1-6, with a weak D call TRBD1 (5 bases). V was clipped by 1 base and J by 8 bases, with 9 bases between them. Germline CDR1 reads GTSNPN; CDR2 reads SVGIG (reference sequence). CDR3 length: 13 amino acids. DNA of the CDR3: TGTGCCTGGAGTGCTGGGGGGGATTCACCCCTCCACTTT. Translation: CAWSAGGDSPLHF.